This TCR beta chain was captured in a study of blood T cell repertoires in COVID-19. Study as a whole: Both acute and convalescent COVID-19 samples were obtained from the United States, Italy and Spain. PBMCs, B-cell-depleted T cells, or T cells provided the cDNA or gDNA that made up the material.

Original methodology: Estimated nucleated cell counts came from reference gene primer amplification. Profiled with immunoSEQ multiplex PCR; TCRdb holds only in-frame clones, not every one. V and J calls and clone size are copied from that table; D and trimming were computed from the DNA. Of about 58,000 clones listed, approximately 80% are singletons. This CDR3 comprises 14 residues. Germline trimming cut 6 bases from V and 2 bases from J; bases unmatched to any gene: 3. Per the germline V gene, CDR1 is SGHAT and CDR2 is FQNNGV. This clonotype was sampled from a middle-aged man with COVID-19, enrolled during active disease. The sequenced sample consisted of peripheral blood. The chain links TRBV11-2 to TRBJ2-7; 11 nucleotides align to TRBD2. As DNA, the CDR3 is TGTGCCAGCAGTAGACTAGCGGGGCCCTACGAGCAGTACTTC. This translates into CASSRLAGPYEQYF.